Listed here are 27 T cell receptor beta chains from one sample, sequenced in a study of radiation and T cells in renal cell carcinoma. Time point described: baseline pretreatment blood. Regarding treatment: 15 Gy SBRT to primary tumor, nephrectomy 4 weeks later. Only in-frame clones appear in the TCRdb table, and some are missing; sequencing was by immunoSEQ multiplex PCR. The table lists some 150,000 clones, approximately 91% of them singletons. Sequenced material: blood, taken from a patient whose treatment included radiotherapy and nephrectomy. The receptors were sampled from a woman aged 45 to 65 with renal cell carcinoma.

This sequence joins TRBV25-1 and TRBJ1-2; unclear D gene. The germline V gene has CDR1 MGHDK and CDR2 SYGVNS. The germline V and J ends were trimmed by 2 bases and 6 bases, with 10 bases remaining between them. The CDR3 consists of 13 residues. In DNA, the CDR3 is TGTGCCAGCAGTGAAGCCAGCTCCCATGGCTACACCTTC. Encoded protein: CASSEASSHGYTF.

The chain is built from TRBV5-1 and TRBJ2-1; perhaps TRBD1 as D (6 bases). CDR3 length: 14 amino acids. Per the germline V gene, CDR1 is SGHRS and CDR2 is YFSETQ. The V end lost 0 bases, the J end lost 5 bases, and 9 bases lay between the germline ends. Here the CDR3 DNA reads TGCGCCAGCAGCTTGGGACAGGTGGACAATGAGCAGTTCTTC. The encoded protein is CASSLGQVDNEQFF.

V and J are TRBV7-2 and TRBJ1-2; D is possibly TRBD1 (5 bases). The CDR3 loop spans 13 amino acids. Trimming cost V 2 bases and J 8 bases, with 12 bases left between them. Per germline, CDR1 SGHTA and CDR2 FQGNSA. Here the CDR3 reads CASSLLPGEGYTF. The CDR3 DNA sequence: TGTGCCAGCAGCTTACTCCCGGGGGAGGGCTACACCTTC.

The rearrangement links TRBV7-2 to TRBJ2-1, with 7 bases aligning to TRBD1. Germline V gene data show CDR1 as SGHTA and CDR2 as FQGNSA. The CDR3 contains 14 residues. Unmatched junction bases numbered 8, after V lost 4 bases and J lost 8 bases. CDR3 sequence: CASSSPDRPYEQFF. Here the CDR3 DNA reads TGTGCCAGCAGCTCCCCGGACAGGCCGTATGAGCAGTTCTTC.

The gene calls are TRBV6-1 and TRBJ1-1; a weak D match, TRBD1 (5 bases). Per germline, CDR1 MNHNS and CDR2 SASEGT. The V gene lost 2 bases and the J gene lost 11 bases, with 12 bases spanning the gap. This CDR3 has 12 amino acids. The DNA for the CDR3 is TGTGCCAGCAGTGAATGGGGGGGGAGCGCTTTCTTT. Protein sequence: CASSEWGGSAFF.

The chain is built from TRBV5-6 and TRBJ2-7; D perhaps matches TRBD2 (6 bases). Per germline, CDR1 SGHDT and CDR2 YYEEEE. With 2 bases removed from V and 7 bases from J, the gap between germline ends came to 19 bases. This CDR3 has 15 amino acids. CDR3: CASSFWGEWAFEQYF. The DNA for the CDR3 is TGTGCCAGCAGCTTTTGGGGGGAATGGGCGTTTGAGCAGTACTTC.

The V and J genes are TRBV19 and TRBJ2-5; the D call may be TRBD1 or TRBD2 (5 bases each). Trimming took off 0 bases at V and 4 bases at J, with 12 bases between the two ends. The CDR3 totals 15 residues. The germline V gene has CDR1 LNHDA and CDR2 SQIVND (reference sequence). The CDR3 coding sequence is TGTGCCAGTAGTATAGATGGGCAGAGGGGAGAGACCCAGTACTTC. Translated, it gives CASSIDGQRGETQYF.

The chain carries TRBV5-1 and TRBJ2-3; D is ambiguous. Germline loops: CDR1 SGHRS, CDR2 YFSETQ. The CDR3 is 14 residues long. V was cut by 3 bases and J by 2 bases, with 10 bases left in between. The CDR3 reads CASSSRDFTDTQYF. As DNA, the CDR3 is TGCGCCAGCAGCTCCCGAGATTTCACAGATACGCAGTATTTT.

CDR3 sequence (DNA): TGTGCCAGCTCACCCAGCAGATATCAGCCCCAGCATTTT. Translating gives CASSPSRYQPQHF. This chain joins TRBV18 and TRBJ1-5; D remains ambiguous. The V end was cut by 3 bases, the J end by 5 bases, with 8 bases between. The V gene's germline CDR1 is KGHSH and CDR2 LQKENI. The CDR3 loop spans 13 amino acids.

V is TRBV27 and J is TRBJ2-7, with a weak D call TRBD2 (5 bases). Trimming took 5 bases from V and 3 from J, leaving 14 bases between them. The V gene's germline CDR1 is MNHEY and CDR2 SMNVEV (reference sequence). The CDR3 has 14 amino acids. The CDR3 spells CASSDAGGNYEQYF. In nucleotides, the CDR3 is TGTGCCAGCAGTGATGCGGGTGGAAACTACGAGCAGTACTTC.

The chain is built from TRBV19 and TRBJ1-4; the D is unclear. This CDR3 has 16 residues. CDR1 and CDR2 from the germline V gene are LNHDA and SQIVND (reference sequence). Trimming pared 3 bases from V and 6 bases from J, leaving 17 bases between. The CDR3 nucleotides are TGTGCCAGTAGTATCTTCCCATTTGAGGGCCATGAAAAACTGTTTTTT. This gives the protein CASSIFPFEGHEKLFF.

The chain joins TRBV7-9 to TRBJ1-2; D ambiguous. Trimming removed 3 bases at V and 0 bases at J, with 11 bases between. This CDR3 has 15 amino acids. Germline V lookup: CDR1 SEHNR, CDR2 FQNEAQ (reference sequence). CDR3 region: CASSFGVRTNYGYTF. The CDR3 nucleotides are TGTGCCAGCAGCTTTGGGGTACGAACTAACTATGGCTACACCTTC.

This clone was detected only once. CDR3 sequence reads: CASSLAGDSSRGYGYTF. In DNA, the CDR3 is TGTGCCAGCAGCTTAGCCGGCGATTCCAGTCGGGGCTATGGCTACACCTTC. This rearrangement joins TRBV7-6 to TRBJ1-2, with D uncertain. The CDR3 spans 17 residues. V dropped 0 bases and J dropped 4 bases, with 18 bases sitting between them. Germline CDR1 is SGHVS and CDR2 is FNYEAQ.

This clone appeared a single time. The gene calls are TRBV7-6 and TRBJ2-1, with 8 positions matching TRBD2. CDR1 is SGHVS, CDR2 FNYEAQ, per germline. The V segment lost 5 bases and the J segment 8 bases; nucleotides outside the gene matches: 11. CDR3 size: 15 residues. The CDR3 coding sequence is TGTGCCAGCAGCCCGGGAGGGGGGTTTGAGGATGAGCAGTTCTTC. Protein product: CASSPGGGFEDEQFF.

The chain couples TRBV19 to TRBJ1-3; unclear D gene. This CDR3 has 15 amino acids. The germline V and J ends were trimmed by 1 base and 1 base, with 8 bases remaining between them. In germline, CDR1 is LNHDA, CDR2 SQIVND (reference sequence). The CDR3 region has the DNA TGTGCCAGTAGTATAGCTAAGGGATCTGGAAACACCATATATTTT. Encoded protein: CASSIAKGSGNTIYF. Supplemented by reference TRBV19 and TRBJ1-3, the full variable domain reads DGGITQSPKYLFRKEGQNVTLSCEQNLNHDAMYWYRQDPGQGLRLIYYSQIVNDFQKGDIAEGYSVSREKKESFPLTVTSAQKNPTAFYLCASSIAKGSGNTIYFGEGSWLTVV.

This sequence joins TRBV19 and TRBJ2-3; D is ambiguous. The V gene lost 6 bases and the J gene lost 2 bases, with 9 bases spanning the gap. The V gene's germline CDR1 is LNHDA and CDR2 SQIVND (reference sequence). The CDR3 is 13 residues long. Here the CDR3 reads CASSPGFTDTQYF. CDR3 sequence (DNA): TGTGCCAGTAGCCCTGGGTTCACAGATACGCAGTATTTT.

This clone showed up just a few times. The chain recombines TRBV28 with TRBJ2-7, with unresolved D. Germline V gives CDR1 MDHEN, CDR2 SYDVKM. V shed 4 bases and J shed 3 bases, with 4 bases lying between them. This CDR3 spans 11 amino acids. CDR3 protein: CASSSLYEQYF. DNA for the CDR3: TGTGCCAGCAGTTCCCTCTACGAGCAGTACTTC.

This chain connects TRBV21-1 to TRBJ1-5; the D call of TRBD1 is as the table states it, not checked on the DNA. TRBV21-1 is a documented pseudogene. The CDR3 is 13 residues long. CDR3 loop: CASTQGINQPQHF. CDR3 bases: TGTGCCAGCACCCAGGGCATCAATCAGCCCCAGCATTTT.

The rearrangement joins TRBV7-9 to TRBJ2-5; 9 bases agree with TRBD1. CDR3 length: 13 amino acids. Germline values: CDR1 SEHNR, CDR2 FQNEAQ (reference sequence). V shed 5 bases, J shed 9 bases, and the junction held 7 bases outside the gene matches. CDR3 DNA sequence: TGTGCCAGCAGCCCGGGACAGGGCACGCCCCAGTACTTC. Residues: CASSPGQGTPQYF.

The chain uses TRBV5-1 and TRBJ1-5; no firm D call. V lost 2 bases to trimming and J lost 4 bases, with 10 bases between them. The CDR3 has 14 amino acids. Germline loops: CDR1 SGHRS, CDR2 YFSETQ. CDR3 bases: TGCGCCAGCAGCTTTAGGGCAGATAATCAGCCCCAGCATTTT. Its translation is CASSFRADNQPQHF. The entire variable domain, with the rest obtained from reference TRBV5-1 and TRBJ1-5, is as follows: KAGVTQTPRYLIKTRGQQVTLSCSPISGHRSVSWYQQTPGQGLQFLFEYFSETQRNKGNFPGRFSGRQFSNSRSEMNVSTLELGDSALYLCASSFRADNQPQHFGDGTRLSIL.

V and J are TRBV6-5 and TRBJ1-3; D not resolved. Per the germline V gene, CDR1 is MNHEY and CDR2 is SVGAGI. V gave up 4 bases and J gave up 1 base, with 8 bases separating them. CDR3 size: 14 residues. The CDR3 loop is CASSLQSSGNTIYF. The CDR3 DNA reads as TGTGCCAGCAGTTTACAGTCTTCTGGAAACACCATATATTTT.

The chain employs TRBV2 and TRBJ1-2, with D unresolved. The germline V gene encodes CDR1 SNHLY and CDR2 FYNNEI. The CDR3 has 16 amino acids. V was pared by 2 bases and J by 0 bases, with 13 bases between. The CDR3 DNA follows: TGTGCCAGCAGTGAACAGGTCCTAAGTCCTAACTATGGCTACACCTTC. It encodes CASSEQVLSPNYGYTF.

The V gene is TRBV11-3, the J gene TRBJ2-3; 9 bases line up with TRBD1. With 1 base clipped from V and 2 bases from J, the junction kept 1 base outside the gene matches. CDR1 and CDR2 (germline): SGHNT, YENEEA. The CDR3 extends over 15 amino acids. CDR3 sequence reads: CASSLGDRATDTQYF. In DNA form, the CDR3 reads TGTGCCAGCAGCTTAGGGGACAGGGCCACAGATACGCAGTATTTT.

The genes are TRBV2 and TRBJ2-2; 7 nucleotides align to TRBD1. Germline CDR1 is SNHLY and CDR2 is FYNNEI. CDR3 length: 17 amino acids. Germline trimming cut 4 bases from V and 2 bases from J; bases unmatched to any gene: 10. This CDR3 is CASSGVETGYNTGELFF. CDR3 nucleotide sequence: TGTGCCAGCAGTGGTGTGGAGACAGGGTATAACACCGGGGAGCTGTTTTTT. Filled out from reference TRBV2 and TRBJ2-2, the complete variable domain reads EPEVTQTPSHQVTQMGQEVILRCVPISNHLYFYWYRQILGQKVEFLVSFYNNEISEKSEIFDDQFSVERPDGSNFTLKIRSTKLEDSAMYFCASSGVETGYNTGELFFGEGSRLTVL.

The chain uses TRBV4-1 and TRBJ1-2; TRBD1 matches at 7 bases. Germline CDR1 MGHRA, CDR2 YSYEKL. The CDR3 is 15 residues long. The J segment lost 6 bases and the V segment lost 4 bases, leaving 11 bases of the junction unmatched. DNA for the CDR3: TGCGCCAGCAGCCTCGGCTCAGGGGGATTTGATGGCTACACCTTC. Protein product: CASSLGSGGFDGYTF.

This chain links TRBV6-1 with TRBJ1-2; TRBD1 aligns across 11 bases. The CDR3 consists of 15 residues. After removal of 2 bases from V and 8 bases from J, the junction contained 7 bases not matched to a gene. CDR1 is MNHNS, CDR2 SASEGT, per germline. CDR3 in amino acids: CASSEPGQGVRGYTF. As DNA, the CDR3 is TGTGCCAGCAGTGAACCGGGACAGGGGGTCCGAGGCTACACCTTC.

This clone came up once. The CDR3 spells CASSLNGGGQITDTQYF. The CDR3 nucleotides are TGTGCCAGCAGCTTAAACGGCGGGGGCCAGATCACAGATACGCAGTATTTT. The chain combines TRBV7-8 with TRBJ2-3; D is possibly TRBD2 (7 bases). The CDR3 has 17 amino acids. CDR1 and CDR2 (germline): SGHVS, FQNEAQ. V dropped 2 bases and J dropped 2 bases, with 17 bases sitting between them.